These T cell receptor beta chains were read from a single sample in a study of vaccination effects on CD4 cells after COVID-19. Sequencing used immunoSEQ multiplex PCR; TCRdb keeps in-frame clones, though not all of them. The table shows approximately 26,000 clones, with around 63% occurring only once. The antigens of these receptors remain unknown. This specimen was CD4+ T cells from PBMCs cultured with SARS-CoV-2 spike peptides, taken after COVID-19 vaccination. The receptors originated from a human donor who received a COVID-19 vaccine. Both conserved end residues are part of each CDR3. The D gene is left open where the match is weak. For some rows the clone size is stated as once, few or many, or as a class when expanded; others skip it.

>.|TRBJ1-5|TRBV10-3|.
CAISVGGENQPQHF
TGTGCCATCAGTGTTGGAGGGGAGAATCAGCCCCAGCATTTT
>.|TRBJ2-1|TRBV10-3|.
CAIRQNEGNEQFF
TGTGCCATCCGACAGAATGAAGGCAATGAGCAGTTCTTC
>.|TRBJ2-2|TRBV27|TRBD1
CASGQEDTGELFF
TGTGCCAGCGGACAGGAGGACACCGGGGAGCTGTTTTTT
>.|TRBJ2-5|TRBV21-1|.
CASSRTRDTRETQYF
TGTGCCAGCAGCAGAACCCGGGACACGCGAGAGACCCAGTACTTC
>.|TRBJ2-7|TRBV11-2|TRBD1
CASSLGQGETYEQYF
TGTGCCAGCAGCTTAGGACAGGGGGAGACCTACGAGCAGTACTTC
>large|TRBJ1-1|TRBV18|.
CASSPAGKNTEAFF
TGTGCCAGCTCACCAGCGGGGAAGAACACTGAAGCTTTCTTT
>.|TRBJ2-7|TRBV6-5|.
CASSPRQGISEQYF
TGTGCCAGCAGCCCGAGGCAGGGGATCTCCGAGCAGTACTTC
>.|TRBJ2-3|TRBV29-1|TRBD2
CSVAGRAKDTQYF
TGCAGCGTTGCCGGGAGGGCCAAGGATACGCAGTATTTT
>few|TRBJ2-7|TRBV10-3|TRBD1
CAIKDRAPYEQYF
TGTGCCATCAAAGACAGGGCACCCTACGAGCAGTACTTC
>.|TRBJ2-3|TRBV25-1|.
CASSDKQSGAADTDTQYF
TGTGCCAGCAGTGATAAACAGTCGGGTGCCGCTGACACAGATACGCAGTATTTT
>.|TRBJ1-2|TRBV18|.
CASSPPERGSYTF
TGTGCCAGCTCACCACCGGAGAGGGGGAGCTACACCTTC
>few|TRBJ1-4|TRBV5-1|.
CASSEVTGSEEKLFF
TGCGCCAGCAGCGAGGTTACGGGGAGCGAGGAAAAACTGTTTTTT
>few|TRBJ1-2|TRBV6-5|TRBD1
CASRNGQGYGYTF
TGTGCCAGCAGAAACGGACAGGGATATGGCTACACCTTC
>.|TRBJ1-1|TRBV3-1/TRBV3-2|TRBD1
CASSLDRGGLMAFF
TGTGCCAGCAGCCTGGACAGGGGGGGCCTCATGGCTTTCTTT
>.|TRBJ1-6|TRBV7-9|.
CASSFWQGGSPLHF
TGTGCCAGCAGCTTTTGGCAGGGTGGTTCACCCCTCCACTTT
>.|TRBJ2-7|TRBV19|.
CASSIGGAGYEQYF
TGTGCCAGTAGTATCGGCGGAGCGGGCTACGAGCAGTACTTC
>.|TRBJ2-7|TRBV19|.
CASSMGLPYEQYF
TGTGCCAGTAGTATGGGTCTGCCCTACGAGCAGTACTTC
>.|TRBJ2-1|TRBV14|.
CASSLWDLSYNEQFF
TGTGCCAGCAGCCTCTGGGACCTCTCCTACAATGAGCAGTTCTTC
>.|TRBJ1-5|TRBV15|TRBD1
CATSRERVRDFRDREALLQPQHF
TGTGCCACCAGCAGAGAGAGGGTTCGGGACTTCCGGGACAGGGAGGCCCTACTTCAGCCCCAGCATTTT
>.|TRBJ2-3|TRBV27|.
CASSPYFGAFLTDTQYF
TGTGCCAGCAGCCCATACTTCGGAGCGTTCTTGACAGATACGCAGTATTTT
>.|TRBJ2-7|TRBV2|.
CASSEVRATYEQYF
TGTGCCAGCAGTGAGGTCAGGGCCACCTACGAGCAGTACTTC
>.|TRBJ1-4|TRBV5-1|TRBD1
CASSFAGGEIEKLFF
TGCGCCAGCAGCTTCGCAGGGGGCGAGATTGAAAAACTGTTTTTT
>.|TRBJ2-7|TRBV4-1|.
CASSLASAPHEQYF
TGCGCCAGCAGCCTGGCTAGCGCGCCCCACGAGCAGTACTTC
>few|TRBJ2-1|TRBV13|.
CASSSRGYNEQFF
TGTGCCAGCAGCTCCCGTGGGTACAATGAGCAGTTCTTC
>.|TRBJ1-4|TRBV11-2|TRBD1
CASSRDRGREKLFF
TGTGCCAGCAGCCGGGACAGGGGAAGAGAAAAACTGTTTTTT
>.|TRBJ1-5|TRBV7-9|TRBD1
CASSLADRGRPQHF
TGTGCCAGCAGCTTGGCCGACAGGGGCCGGCCCCAGCATTTT